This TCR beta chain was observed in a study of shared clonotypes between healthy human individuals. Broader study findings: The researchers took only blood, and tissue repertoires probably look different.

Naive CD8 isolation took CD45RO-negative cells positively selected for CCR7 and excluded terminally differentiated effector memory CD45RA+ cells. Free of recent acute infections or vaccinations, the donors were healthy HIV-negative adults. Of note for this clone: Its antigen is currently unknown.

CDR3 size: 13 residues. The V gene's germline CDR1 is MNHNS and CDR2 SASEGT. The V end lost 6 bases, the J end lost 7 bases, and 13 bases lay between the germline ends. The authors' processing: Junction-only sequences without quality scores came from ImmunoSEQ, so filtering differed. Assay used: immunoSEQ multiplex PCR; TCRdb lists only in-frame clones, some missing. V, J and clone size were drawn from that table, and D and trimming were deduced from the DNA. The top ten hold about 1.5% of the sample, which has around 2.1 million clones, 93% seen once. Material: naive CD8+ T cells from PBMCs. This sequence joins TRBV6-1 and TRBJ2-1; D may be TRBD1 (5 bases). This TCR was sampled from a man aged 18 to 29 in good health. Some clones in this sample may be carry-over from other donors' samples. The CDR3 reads CASRTNQGNEQFF. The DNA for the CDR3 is TGTGCCAGCAGAACCAACCAGGGAAATGAGCAGTTCTTC.